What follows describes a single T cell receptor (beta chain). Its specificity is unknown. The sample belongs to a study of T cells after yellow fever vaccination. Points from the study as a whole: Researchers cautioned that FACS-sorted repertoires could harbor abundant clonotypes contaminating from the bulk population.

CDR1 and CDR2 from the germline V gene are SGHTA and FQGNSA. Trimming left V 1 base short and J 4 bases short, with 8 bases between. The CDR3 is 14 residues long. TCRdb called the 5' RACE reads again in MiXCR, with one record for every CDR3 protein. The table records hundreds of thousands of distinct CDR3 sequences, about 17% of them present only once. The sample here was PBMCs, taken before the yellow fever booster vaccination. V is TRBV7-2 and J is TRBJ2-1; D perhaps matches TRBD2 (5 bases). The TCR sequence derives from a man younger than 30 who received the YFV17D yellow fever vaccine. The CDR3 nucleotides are TGTGCCAGCAGCTTAGTAGAGGGATACAATGAGCAGTTCTTC. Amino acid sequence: CASSLVEGYNEQFF.